Listed below are T cell receptor beta chains from one sample, sequenced in a study of shared clonotypes between healthy human individuals. Data came from immunoSEQ multiplex PCR; TCRdb stores just in-frame clones and leaves some out. The profile covers some 2,500,000 clones, with 80% to 95% appearing a single time and around 0.37% taken by the ten largest. Sequencing was carried out using naive CD4+ T cells from PBMCs. The receptors originated from a young man in good health. Some clones in this sample may be carry-over from other donors' samples. Each CDR3 is given with its conserved first and last residue. Fields, in order: J gene, clone size, V gene, D gene, CDR3 DNA, CDR3 protein. D genes are given only for firm matches. Size is omitted from some rows. Given values are once, few, many or a class for expanded clones.

>TRBJ2-7|.|TRBV28|.
TGTGCCAGCGCGAGGGCAGGGGTGTCACATGAGCAGTACTTC
CASARAGVSHEQYF
>TRBJ2-2|.|TRBV28|TRBD1
TGTGCCAGCAGTTTCAACATACAGGGGTTCACCGGGGAGCTGTTTTTT
CASSFNIQGFTGELFF
>TRBJ1-4|once|TRBV28|.
TGTGCCAGCAGTTTAGGGAGGGGGGCCCTTAATGAAAAACTGTTTTTT
CASSLGRGALNEKLFF
>TRBJ2-3|.|TRBV20-1|.
TGCAGTGCCCATGAAACGCAGTATTTT
CSAHETQYF
>TRBJ1-2|.|TRBV6-1|TRBD1
TGTGCCAGCAGGGCCGGGACAGTTTACTACGGCTACACCTTC
CASRAGTVYYGYTF
>TRBJ2-7|.|TRBV28|.
TGTGCCAGCAGCTCGGGACTCACTAGCTCCTACGAGCAGTACTTC
CASSSGLTSSYEQYF
>TRBJ1-2|.|TRBV28|.
TGTGCCAGCAGTCTTGAACGCGGTGGCTACACCTTC
CASSLERGGYTF
>TRBJ2-7|.|TRBV6-1|.
TGTGCCAGCAGCCTAAGCCCGGGGGACGAGCAGTACTTC
CASSLSPGDEQYF
>TRBJ1-2|.|TRBV2|TRBD1
TGTGCCAGCAGACCGGGACAGGGGGACTATGGCTACACCTTC
CASRPGQGDYGYTF
>TRBJ2-3|once|TRBV27|.
TGTGCCAGCAGTTTATCCCTGCTAGCCGGTGATACGCAGTATTTT
CASSLSLLAGDTQYF
>TRBJ2-3|.|TRBV7-9|.
TGTGCCACGGCTTCTAGCACAGATACGCAGTATTTT
CATASSTDTQYF
>TRBJ1-5|.|TRBV19|TRBD1
TGTGCCAGTACCAGTGCCTGGACAGGGGATCAGCCCCAGCATTTT
CASTSAWTGDQPQHF